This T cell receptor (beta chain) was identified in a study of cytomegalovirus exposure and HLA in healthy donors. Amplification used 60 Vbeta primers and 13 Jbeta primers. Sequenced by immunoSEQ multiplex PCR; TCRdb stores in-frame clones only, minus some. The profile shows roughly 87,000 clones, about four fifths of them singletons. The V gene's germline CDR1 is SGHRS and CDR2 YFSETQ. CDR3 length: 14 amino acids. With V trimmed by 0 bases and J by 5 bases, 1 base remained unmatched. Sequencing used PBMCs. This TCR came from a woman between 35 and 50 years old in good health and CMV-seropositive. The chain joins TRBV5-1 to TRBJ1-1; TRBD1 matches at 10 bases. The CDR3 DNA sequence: TGCGCCAGCAGCTTGGGACAGGGGGCGACTGAAGCTTTCTTT. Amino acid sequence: CASSLGQGATEAFF.